This T cell receptor (beta chain) appears in the sequencing data of a study of T cells in Graves' hyperthyroidism and ophthalmopathy. Study results and limitations: Most expanded thyroid clonotypes above 0.001 also appeared in blood.

This clonotype appeared many times. What it binds is not known. Using RNA transcripts as the source, TCR beta CDR3 regions were amplified. HTBI primers were used for first-round RT-PCR of the TCR CDR3. TCRdb reprocessed the multiplex PCR reads with MiXCR, giving one entry per CDR3 protein. Among around 560,000 distinct CDR3 sequences, roughly a sixth were seen once, and the ten largest hold 15% to 20%. CDR3 length: 12 amino acids. The V end was cut by 4 bases, the J end by 7 bases, with 10 bases between. The V gene is TRBV12-3 or TRBV12-4, the J gene TRBJ1-1, with D tentatively TRBD1 (5 bases). The sequenced sample was blood. This receptor was taken from a woman aged 18-35 years with Graves' hyperthyroidism. CDR3 residues: CASSSGALEAFF. DNA of the CDR3: TGTGCCAGCAGTTCCGGGGCCCTTGAAGCTTTCTTT.